This T cell receptor (beta chain) was profiled in a study of metastatic and nonmetastatic thyroid tumors. Thyroid surgery was performed in patients who had received no treatment beforehand. From germline, CDR1 is LNHDA and CDR2 SQIVND (reference sequence). The CDR3 consists of 13 residues. Source study methods: Built for papillary thyroid cancer, a distant-metastasis classifier drew on CDR3 differences across clinicopathological groups. TCRdb re-called the PCR reads via MiXCR. In this record, the V and J calls reflect TCRdb's handling and not the investigators' own analysis. The table lists approximately 15,000 clones, about 34% of them singletons. This clone was seen a few times. An end of the junction differs from the germline gene, which may be a read error.

Sequenced: tumor tissue. V is TRBV19 and J is TRBJ1-5; D is unclear. This receptor was identified in a male donor with papillary thyroid cancer or a benign thyroid nodule (not recorded which). Some clones in this sample may be carry-over from other donors' samples. This CDR3 reads CASIIWASQPQHF. The CDR3 DNA follows: TGTGCCAGTATTATATGGGCGAGTCAGCCCCAGCATTTT.